This T cell receptor beta chain is from a study of OX40 agonist ivuxolimab in advanced cancers. This CDR3 region has 14 residues. The germline V gene encodes CDR1 LNHNV and CDR2 YYDKDF (reference sequence). V lost 9 bases and J lost 2, with 14 bases in between. Only in-frame clones appear in the TCRdb table, and some are missing; sequencing was by immunoSEQ multiplex PCR. Here the sample spans 69,000 or so clones, 80% to 90% being singletons. Sequenced material: CD4+ or CD8+ T cells sorted from blood, taken in a trial of the OX40 agonist ivuxolimab. The chain links TRBV15 to TRBJ2-1, with a possible D match to TRBD2 (6 bases). The origin of this receptor is an adult with an advanced solid tumor such as melanoma, head and neck, liver or kidney cancer. CDR3 sequence reads: CATSGRGTYNEQFF. In DNA form, the CDR3 reads TGTGCCACGTCCGGGAGAGGGACCTACAATGAGCAGTTCTTC. The full variable domain, with the rest looked up from reference TRBV15 and TRBJ2-1, is DAMVIQNPRYQVTQFGKPVTLSCSQTLNHNVMYWYQQKSSQAPKLLFHYYDKDFNNEADTPDNFQSRRPNTSFCFLDIRSPGLGDTAMYLCATSGRGTYNEQFFGPGTRLTVL.